This is a list of T cell receptor beta chains from one sample in a study of blood T cell repertoires in COVID-19. Sequenced by immunoSEQ multiplex PCR; TCRdb stores in-frame clones only, minus some. The data hold 95,000 to 150,000 clones, with about nine tenths observed a single time. Sequenced input: peripheral blood. Source of these receptors: a man aged 35-49 years with acute or convalescent COVID-19. Each CDR3 is given with its conserved first and last residue. A D gene is named only where the DNA matches it firmly. The size of a clone is reported for some rows only, either as once, few or many, or as a class for expanded clones.

clone_size: .; d_call: TRBD1; j_call: TRBJ1-5; v_call: TRBV30; cdr3_aa: CAWSGQGAVWNQPQHF; cdr3_nt: TGTGCCTGGAGTGGACAGGGGGCTGTATGGAATCAGCCCCAGCATTTT
clone_size: .; d_call: TRBD2; j_call: TRBJ2-2; v_call: TRBV5-4; cdr3_aa: CASSLVAGSGGTGELFF; cdr3_nt: TGTGCCAGCAGCTTGGTTGCCGGGAGCGGGGGGACCGGGGAGCTGTTTTTT
clone_size: .; d_call: TRBD2; j_call: TRBJ2-5; v_call: TRBV6-1; cdr3_aa: CASSERGGDETQYF; cdr3_nt: TGTGCCAGCAGTGAACGGGGGGGGGACGAGACCCAGTACTTC
clone_size: .; d_call: .; j_call: TRBJ1-1; v_call: TRBV25-1; cdr3_aa: CASTGVRTEAFF; cdr3_nt: TGTGCCAGCACCGGGGTGCGGACTGAAGCTTTCTTT
clone_size: .; d_call: TRBD1; j_call: TRBJ2-2; v_call: TRBV18; cdr3_aa: CASSPPGQANTGELFF; cdr3_nt: TGTGCCAGCTCACCACCGGGACAGGCGAACACCGGGGAGCTGTTTTTT
clone_size: .; d_call: TRBD2; j_call: TRBJ2-1; v_call: TRBV5-6; cdr3_aa: CASSPGLAGHGSSYNEQFF; cdr3_nt: TGTGCCAGCAGCCCGGGACTAGCGGGCCACGGAAGCTCCTACAATGAGCAGTTCTTC
clone_size: .; d_call: .; j_call: TRBJ1-5; v_call: TRBV5-6; cdr3_aa: CASSLTGMRDQPQHF; cdr3_nt: TGTGCCAGCAGCTTGACGGGGATGAGGGATCAGCCCCAGCATTTT
clone_size: few; d_call: TRBD2; j_call: TRBJ2-7; v_call: TRBV19; cdr3_aa: CASSIGGTSGTYEQYF; cdr3_nt: TGTGCCAGTAGTATAGGGGGGACTAGCGGGACCTACGAGCAGTACTTC
clone_size: .; d_call: .; j_call: TRBJ2-1; v_call: TRBV19; cdr3_aa: CASSRGDASVEQFF; cdr3_nt: TGTGCCAGTAGTAGGGGGGACGCCTCCGTTGAGCAGTTCTTC
clone_size: .; d_call: .; j_call: TRBJ1-5; v_call: TRBV6-5; cdr3_aa: CASSPRGGNQPQHF; cdr3_nt: TGTGCCAGCAGTCCCCGGGGGGGCAATCAGCCCCAGCATTTT
clone_size: .; d_call: TRBD2; j_call: TRBJ2-7; v_call: TRBV11-2; cdr3_aa: CASSLVGLAGYEQYF; cdr3_nt: TGTGCCAGCAGCTTAGTGGGACTAGCGGGCTACGAGCAGTACTTC
clone_size: .; d_call: .; j_call: TRBJ1-4; v_call: TRBV15; cdr3_aa: CASQQGNNEKLFF; cdr3_nt: TGTGCCTCACAACAGGGAAATAATGAAAAACTGTTTTTT
clone_size: .; d_call: .; j_call: TRBJ2-2; v_call: TRBV19; cdr3_aa: CASSPKTENTGELFF; cdr3_nt: TGTGCCAGTAGTCCAAAGACAGAGAACACCGGGGAGCTGTTTTTT
clone_size: .; d_call: TRBD1; j_call: TRBJ1-2; v_call: TRBV5-1; cdr3_aa: CASSGRDRGFPGYTF; cdr3_nt: TGCGCCAGCAGCGGCCGGGACAGGGGTTTTCCCGGCTACACCTTC
clone_size: .; d_call: .; j_call: TRBJ2-5; v_call: TRBV5-6; cdr3_aa: CASAQRYFETQYF; cdr3_nt: TGTGCCAGCGCGCAGCGGTATTTTGAGACCCAGTACTTC
clone_size: .; d_call: TRBD2; j_call: TRBJ2-7; v_call: TRBV20-1; cdr3_aa: CSASKGLAGASSYEQYF; cdr3_nt: TGCAGTGCTAGTAAGGGACTAGCGGGAGCCTCCTCCTACGAGCAGTACTTC
clone_size: .; d_call: .; j_call: TRBJ2-7; v_call: TRBV11-2; cdr3_aa: CASSSPPGREQYF; cdr3_nt: TGTGCCAGCAGCTCACCGCCAGGGCGCGAGCAGTACTTC
clone_size: .; d_call: .; j_call: TRBJ1-2; v_call: TRBV6-2/TRBV6-3; cdr3_aa: CASSFRGLDYGYTF; cdr3_nt: TGTGCCAGCAGTTTTAGGGGGTTGGACTATGGCTACACCTTC
clone_size: .; d_call: TRBD1; j_call: TRBJ1-1; v_call: TRBV27; cdr3_aa: CASRDRGSTEAFF; cdr3_nt: TGTGCCAGCAGAGACAGGGGGTCGACTGAAGCTTTCTTT
clone_size: .; d_call: TRBD2; j_call: TRBJ2-5; v_call: TRBV5-4; cdr3_aa: CASSTSGGALETQYF; cdr3_nt: TGTGCCAGCAGCACTAGCGGGGGGGCCCTGGAGACCCAGTACTTC
clone_size: .; d_call: .; j_call: TRBJ2-7; v_call: TRBV21-1; cdr3_aa: CASSKAAGARGYEQYF; cdr3_nt: TGTGCCAGCAGCAAAGCGGCAGGGGCGCGAGGCTACGAGCAGTACTTC
clone_size: .; d_call: .; j_call: TRBJ2-3; v_call: TRBV2; cdr3_aa: CASSEGGRGPDTQYF; cdr3_nt: TGTGCCAGCAGTGAAGGCGGCAGGGGACCAGATACGCAGTATTTT
clone_size: .; d_call: .; j_call: TRBJ1-5; v_call: TRBV2; cdr3_aa: CASSLGRVGGNLPQHF; cdr3_nt: TGTGCCAGCAGCCTGGGCAGGGTGGGGGGTAATTTGCCCCAGCATTTT
clone_size: .; d_call: .; j_call: TRBJ2-1; v_call: TRBV24-1; cdr3_aa: CATSALDSHNEQFF; cdr3_nt: TGTGCCACCAGCGCCTTGGACAGTCATAATGAGCAGTTCTTC